The 10 T cell receptor beta chains below all came from one sample that was sequenced in a study of blood T cell repertoires in COVID-19. Profiling relied on immunoSEQ multiplex PCR, and the TCRdb table lists in-frame clones only, not all of them. The sample records more than 250,000 clones, 80% to 90% being singletons. The sequencing input was PBMCs or T cells enriched from blood (not recorded which). The receptor source for this set is a man younger than 45 who had recovered from COVID-19.

V and J are TRBV6-5 and TRBJ1-5; D is possibly TRBD1 (5 bases). The CDR3 runs to 13 residues. Trimming left V 7 bases short and J 2 bases short, with 9 bases between. Per the germline V gene, CDR1 is MNHEY and CDR2 is SVGAGI. The CDR3 loop is CASIRGGNQPQHF. CDR3 coding DNA: TGTGCCAGCATCCGGGGGGGCAATCAGCCCCAGCATTTT.

V and J are TRBV12-3 or TRBV12-4 and TRBJ2-1; the D is unclear. This CDR3 region has 13 residues. Trimming took 10 bases from V and 6 from J, leaving 16 bases between them. The DNA for the CDR3 is TGTGCCACGTACCGAGAGGCTATCAATGAGCAGTTCTTC. This translates into CATYREAINEQFF.

This clone was picked up one time. The chain uses TRBV5-1 and TRBJ2-1; unclear D gene. Germline assignment: CDR1 SGHRS and CDR2 YFSETQ. The CDR3 runs to 14 residues. V shed 4 bases and J shed 4 bases, with 12 bases lying between them. CDR3 region: CASSAQAPYNEQFF. Written as DNA, the CDR3 is TGCGCCAGCAGCGCGCAGGCGCCTTACAATGAGCAGTTCTTC.

This clone has a single count. The chain joins TRBV11-3 to TRBJ2-7; 12 nucleotides agree with TRBD2. The CDR3 loop spans 19 amino acids. Germline values: CDR1 SGHNT, CDR2 YENEEA. After removal of 3 bases from V and 1 base from J, the junction contained 13 bases not matched to a gene. Written as DNA, the CDR3 is TGTGCCAGCAGCTTTATGGGCAGACTAGCGGGGGTTAGGTCCTACGAGCAGTACTTC. Amino acid sequence: CASSFMGRLAGVRSYEQYF. The complete variable domain, with remaining parts taken from reference TRBV11-3 and TRBJ2-7, reads EAGVVQSPRYKIIEKKQPVAFWCNPISGHNTLYWYLQNLGQGPELLIRYENEEAVDDSQLPKDRFSAERLKGVDSTLKIQPAELGDSAVYLCASSFMGRLAGVRSYEQYFGPGTRLTVT.

This clone appeared a single time. The chain employs TRBV10-2 and TRBJ2-5, with TRBD2 matching over 9 bases. CDR1 and CDR2 from the germline V gene are WSHSY and SAAADI. V trimming: 6 bases; J trimming: 7 bases; junction bases outside the gene matches: 3. This CDR3 is 12 amino acids long. CDR3 amino acids: CASRGLAATQYF. The CDR3 DNA sequence: TGCGCCAGCAGGGGACTAGCCGCGACCCAGTACTTC.

This clone came up once. The CDR3 nucleotides are TGTGCCAGCAGCGTCCGTCCTACAGGGACAGAGCAGTTCTTC. Its translation: CASSVRPTGTEQFF. This chain links TRBV9 with TRBJ2-1; the D gene is possibly TRBD1 (6 bases). CDR3 length: 14 amino acids. V was cut by 2 bases and J by 10 bases, with 16 bases left in between. Looked up from germline, CDR1 is SGDLS and CDR2 is YYNGEE. Based on the CDR3 plus reference TRBV9 and TRBJ2-1, the full variable domain is DSGVTQTPKHLITATGQRVTLRCSPRSGDLSVYWYQQSLDQGLQFLIQYYNGEERAKGNILERFSAQQFPDLHSELNLSSLELGDSALYFCASSVRPTGTEQFFGPGTRLTVL.

This sequence joins TRBV20-1 and TRBJ2-1, with TRBD2 matching over 12 bases. Germline-derived CDR1 and CDR2 are DFQATT and SNEGSKA (reference sequence). The CDR3 is made up of 15 amino acids. V trimming: 3 bases; J trimming: 7 bases; junction bases outside the gene matches: 7. In nucleotides, the CDR3 is TGCAGTGCTAGTGAATCTAGCGGGGGGGCGAATGAGCAGTTCTTC. Protein sequence: CSASESSGGANEQFF.

The chain joins TRBV24-1 to TRBJ2-7, with 8 bases aligning to TRBD1. Germline V gene data show CDR1 as KGHDR and CDR2 as SFDVKD. This CDR3 contains 16 residues. J was trimmed by 3 bases and V by 4 bases; bases with no gene match: 10. CDR3 region: CATSDSGQGGHYEQYF. CDR3 nucleotide sequence: TGTGCCACCAGTGACTCCGGACAGGGTGGTCACTACGAGCAGTACTTC.

The chain carries TRBV19 and TRBJ1-1; 11 bases align to TRBD1. The ends lost 3 bases at V and 6 bases at J; junction bases unmatched: 9. The germline V gene has CDR1 LNHDA and CDR2 SQIVND (reference sequence). This CDR3 spans 16 amino acids. The chain's CDR3 is CASSIGRDRGSAEAFF. The DNA for the CDR3 is TGTGCCAGTAGTATTGGGAGGGACAGGGGGTCGGCTGAAGCTTTCTTT. The full variable domain, with the rest looked up from reference TRBV19 and TRBJ1-1, is DGGITQSPKYLFRKEGQNVTLSCEQNLNHDAMYWYRQDPGQGLRLIYYSQIVNDFQKGDIAEGYSVSREKKESFPLTVTSAQKNPTAFYLCASSIGRDRGSAEAFFGQGTRLTVV.

The CDR3 nucleotides are TGTGCCAGCAGCCCTAATCTCCCTCCCCTCCACTTT. As protein: CASSPNLPPLHF. This chain links TRBV7-9 with TRBJ1-6, with unresolved D. The V end lost 5 bases, the J end lost 13 bases, and 12 bases lay between the germline ends. This CDR3 region has 12 residues. Germline V CDR1 and CDR2: SEHNR, FQNEAQ (reference sequence).